This T cell receptor (beta chain) was captured by sequencing in a study of cytomegalovirus exposure and HLA in healthy donors (dated by TCRdb to about 2017). Background for the entire study: According to an earlier analysis of a few hundred of the donors, 200 million or so T cells yielded 117 million unique TCR beta sequences and about 300 Gb of sequence data. An early release that covered about 600 HLA-typed donors contained around 300 gigabases of sequencing data and 75 million to 100 million unique TCR sequences. Of the 398 genotyped donors, 81% fell in the genetic ancestry cluster associated with self-reported Caucasian donors. The aim of the study was to test whether cataloging public T cell receptors could identify signatures of past pathogen exposure. Using immunosequencing, the study profiled T cell repertoires from 500 to 800 subjects and related those repertoires to cytomegalovirus serostatus. In addition to the first cohort of hundreds of subjects, a separate validation cohort of approximately 120 different subjects was used. The study combined high-throughput TCR immunosequencing, statistical association of individual TCRs with disease status, and machine learning to predict cytomegalovirus infection status. To study patterns of TCR occurrence, a later analysis re-analyzed previously published TCR beta repertoires from 666 donors and added high-resolution HLA genotyping. Rather than using new phenotypic data, the later analysis identified candidate immune exposures from TCR beta sequences and from how often those sequences occurred across donors. To decide whether each TCR beta V gene segment behaved as functional or pseudogenic, an earlier analysis of approximately 600 of the donors relied on high-throughput TCR beta sequencing. Donor age, sex, ethnicity and CMV serostatus were compiled alongside the repertoire data. In a later genetic analysis, genome-wide SNP genotypes for about three fifths of the 666 donors were used, and that subset was treated as a discovery cohort. All discovery cohort repertoires had been generated using a single sequencing platform. Class I and class II HLA loci were covered by the typing at four-digit resolution. Typing coverage varied by locus: roughly 620-640 donors for A, B, C, DRB1 and DQB1; under 550 for DQA1; 600 to 610 for DPA1; some 470 for DPB1. A handful of DR-DQ haplotypes were handled as single units for association and clustering because linkage in the cohort was strong. Across approximately 420 genotyped donors of the cohort, an average of roughly 200,000 unique TCR beta nucleotide sequences per donor were sequenced, and approximately 19% of those sequences were non-productive. Broad study findings and their caveats: Linkage disequilibrium might explain the correlated functional status among segregating V segments, but an unknown experimental factor could not be excluded. In an earlier analysis of approximately 590 of the donors, most TCR beta V segments appeared in productive rearrangements about 87% or about 30% of the time, broadly matching IMGT annotations. In a later analysis, the rate of TCR association differed among HLA loci, with DRB1 alleles having the most associated TCRs and HLA-C alleles having the fewest. When HLA alleles, especially DR and DQ, strongly co-occurred, attributing TCR associations to individual alleles was difficult. Cytomegalovirus status was reported to be diagnosed by the classifier with high specificity and sensitivity in both the original and validation cohorts. The earlier analysis of around 600 of the donors excluded 15 to 20 rarely observed V segments, including chromosome 9 orphons, because counts were too low. A few of the identified cytomegalovirus-associated TCR beta chains were confirmed in vitro to be specific for cytomegalovirus antigens. Across donors, most TCR sequences were observed very rarely, whereas some public TCRs were present in many individuals. The sequencing pipeline was judged likely to have produced a cluster of highly shared sequence variants as a technical artifact. V-gene and J-gene trimming of TCR beta chains was associated with a missense DCLRE1C variant in a later genetic analysis, and the association was replicated in an independent cohort. Roughly uniform sequencing depth across donors was assumed in presence/absence analyses, although this assumption may not hold. In a later analysis, HLA-associated TCR beta chains were found to be more clonally expanded and to have lower generation probabilities than equally common non-associated chains. In a later analysis, most CMV-associated TCR beta chains were found to appear HLA-restricted, with HLA associations seemingly driven largely by CMV exposure. A total of about 150 TCR beta chains were listed by the study as associated with cytomegalovirus. Some IMGT-functional V segments, including TRBV6-2 and TRBV6-3, could not be told apart with the 87-base-pair reads, so those segments were excluded. At a false discovery rate of 0.05, a later analysis linked around 15,000 TCR beta sequences to specific HLA alleles. The authors suggested that the approach could potentially be generalized to other disease states and immunological phenotypes. A later genetic analysis reported fewer N-insertions in productive TCRs among donors in an Asian-associated ancestry cluster than the approximately 670-donor mean. A further reported finding was that TCR beta sequences accurately predicted the HLA-A and HLA-B alleles for most subjects in the first cohort. HLA typing was unavailable for some donors at each locus, so association tests used only the typed subset. This cohort had only TCR beta chains sequenced, and the lack of alpha or paired-chain data limited which features could be detected. In a later analysis, several top co-occurrence clusters were reported to appear linked to parvovirus B19, influenza, CMV and Epstein-Barr virus. CMV serostatus was the only immune exposure information available for the cohort.

V gives up 2 bases and J gives up 1 base, and the segment between their germline ends measures 8 bases. There are 15 amino acids in the CDR3, from cysteine to phenylalanine inclusive. Kept here is only the CDR3 DNA, which spans 45 bases and is read in frame from base 1. In the germline V gene (reference sequence), CDR1 corresponds to PRHDT and CDR2 to FYEKMQ. Of note for this clone: The clone's antigen remains unknown. No clone much larger than this one lies a single base away; base qualities are absent.

The cohort was made up of 666 healthy bone marrow donors. At the time of sampling, all cohort members were nominally healthy, though unrecorded immune exposures were likely present. The donor tested CMV seropositive and was one of the 289 seropositive cohort members. A peripheral blood sample was provided by each donor, and peripheral blood mononuclear cells were used for TCR beta sequencing. The Qiagen DNeasy Blood Extraction Kit was used to extract genomic DNA from the blood cell samples. Libraries came from the immunoSEQ multiplex PCR assay. A mixture of 60 forward primers for TCR Vbeta segments and 13 reverse primers for TCR Jbeta segments was used in the multiplex PCR. The CDR3 region of rearranged TCR beta genes was amplified from genomic DNA with a multiplex PCR assay. The Illumina HiSeq System was used to sequence the amplified TCR beta libraries as 87-base-pair reads. The paper's processing steps were these. A later analysis tallied 75 million to 95 million unique TCR beta chains across the 666 repertoires, and approximately 11 million of those chains were shared by two or more donors. A nearest-neighbor algorithm error-corrected the raw reads and collapsed the reads into unique sequences, merging closely related sequences to remove PCR and sequencing errors. To assign V, D and J gene segments, CDR3 sequences were aligned to IMGT reference sequences. Each retained sequence needed at least a six-nucleotide match to both a V gene segment and a J gene segment. Rearrangements were called productive when the CDR3 lacked stop codons and stayed in frame with V and J; all others were non-productive. Following IMGT convention, CDR3 was defined as the stretch from the second conserved V-encoded cysteine to the conserved J-encoded phenylalanine. In an earlier analysis of 500 to 650 of the donors, sequences lacking an unambiguous match to a single V gene segment were excluded. In an earlier analysis of roughly 600 of the donors, a V segment was called functional when productive rearrangements were above 56.7%, and segregating when the standard deviation between donors exceeded 5%. A statistical classification framework was built to diagnose cytomegalovirus status from the catalog of TCR beta chain sequences. In a later analysis, V and J genes were assigned by comparing TCR nucleotide sequences against IMGT/GENE-DB human TR gene sequences. Using the TCRdist pipeline, a later analysis assigned CDR3 sequences along with most-parsimonious VDJ recombination scenarios. In a later analysis, each TCR beta chain was defined by its CDR3 amino acid sequence together with its V-gene family, and reads lacking a unique V-gene family were excluded. As a way to deal with suspected cross-contamination and a sequencing artifact, a later analysis dropped 450 to 700 nucleotide sequences that were highly shared and had low generation probability. For each public chain, a later analysis derived a clonal expansion index from normalized ranks of inferred template counts within each repertoire. A later analysis computed generation probabilities with a VDJ recombination model fitted to out-of-frame rearrangements, and checked the results against IGoR. A later analysis scored TCR-TCR, TCR-HLA and TCR-CMV co-occurrence with hypergeometric tests, applying a repertoire-size bias correction to TCR pairs. In a later analysis, false discovery rates were estimated by permuting HLA or CMV assignments 20 times. In a later analysis, co-occurring TCRs were grouped using DBSCAN, with TCRdist sequence similarity added in when clustering inside HLA-allele-positive subsets. Repertoires with fewer than 30,000 or more than 120,000 public chains, plus five repertoires with anomalous nucleotide sharing, were excluded from co-occurrence clustering. In TCRdb, the immuneACCESS table is reduced to in-frame sequences with V and J assigned. These tables do not hold every clone; where another copy was compared, an unresolved V gene accounts for under half, and the others remain unexplained. Clonal size and the V and J genes are those of that table, whereas D and trimming came from the DNA. The sample profile shows under 85,000 clones; approximately 64% of them were found once. The leading ten clones occupy roughly 17% of the sample.

The sequenced sample consisted of PBMCs. The receptor comes from a man in his forties or fifties in good health and CMV-seropositive. This sequence uses TRBV13 and TRBJ2-2; no D gene is confidently identified. The nucleotide sequence reads as follows: TGTGCCAGCAGCTTACGGCGGTGGAACACCGGGGAGCTGTTTTTT. The translation is CASSLRRWNTGELFF.